This TCR beta chain was captured in a study of CD8+CD57+ T cells in acquired aplastic anemia. Study-wide context: Isolated CD4+ and CD8+ cells, once sorted, yielded DNA averaging about 3.2 ug. CD4+ cell libraries from healthy donors averaged around 11 million reads. Overall study findings and caveats: Some 31 CD8+ CDR3 sequences were shared between patients and controls. Simpson's diversity of CD8+ cells was not significantly different in patients compared with controls.

CDR3 length: 18 amino acids. Losses at the gene ends were 6 bases for V and 1 base for J; bases not matched to a gene: 7. This clonotype came up many times. The antigen remains undetermined. The TCR beta profiling, which covered VDJ combination and CDR3 sequence, was carried out using genomic DNA as the template. TCRdb analysed the reads with MiXCR anew, one entry per CDR3 protein. The sample has some 48,000 distinct CDR3 sequences; about two thirds are singletons. This clonotype was obtained from a human donor in good health, serving as a control. This chain links TRBV5-3 with TRBJ2-2; TRBD2 matches at 15 bases. TRBV5-3 carries the ORF label, with uncertain function. Sequencing input: sorted CD4+, CD8+, or CD8+CD57+ T cells (not recorded which) from PBMCs. This CDR3 reads CARNWGLAGGGNTGELFF. For the CDR3, the DNA is TGTGCCAGAAATTGGGGACTAGCGGGAGGTGGGAACACCGGGGAGCTGTTTTTT.